This T cell receptor (beta chain) was documented in a study of beta chain features in type 1 diabetes. The overall study: Examination spanned around 110,000,000 sorted cells from all samples. Findings of the study overall: Shortening that was moderate but significant affected the TCRB CDR3s of Type 1 diabetes patients in all four CD4+ subsets.

cDNA synthesis used the whole RNA isolate, giving expressed TCRB sequences. The assay was immunoSEQ multiplex PCR, and TCRdb's table has in-frame clones only and misses some. Of about 260,000 clones in the sample, around 21% are singletons; the top ten hold 0.028%. Staining for CD45RO/CCR7/CD25/CD127/CD95/CD27 allowed sorting of CD4+ naive, central memory, regulatory and stem cell-like memory cells. Germline V CDR1 and CDR2: PRHDT, FYEKMQ (reference sequence). The V gene lost 2 bases and the J gene lost 8 bases, with 16 bases spanning the gap. The CDR3 spans 15 residues. About this clone: Antigen unknown.

This receptor was obtained from a woman aged 40-49 years with type 1 diabetes. The sample taken for sequencing was naive CD4+ T cells from blood. The chain links TRBV13 to TRBJ2-1, with D tentatively TRBD2 (7 bases). CDR3 in amino acids: CASSLRRGPKDEQFF. CDR3 nucleotide sequence: TGTGCCAGCAGCTTAAGGCGGGGGCCTAAGGATGAGCAGTTCTTC.